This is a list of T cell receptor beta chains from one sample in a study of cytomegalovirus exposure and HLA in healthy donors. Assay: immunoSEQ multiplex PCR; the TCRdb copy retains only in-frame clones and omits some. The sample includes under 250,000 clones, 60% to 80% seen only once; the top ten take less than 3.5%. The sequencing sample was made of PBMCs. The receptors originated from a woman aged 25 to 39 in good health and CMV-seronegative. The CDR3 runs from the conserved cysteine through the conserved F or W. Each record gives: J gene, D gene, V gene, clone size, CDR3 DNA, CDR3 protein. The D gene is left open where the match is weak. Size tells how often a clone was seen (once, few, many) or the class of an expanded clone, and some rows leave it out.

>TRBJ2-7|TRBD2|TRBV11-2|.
TGTGCCAGCAGCCCAACAGCGGGGACTAGCGGGGGGGCTTACGAGCAGTACTTC
CASSPTAGTSGGAYEQYF
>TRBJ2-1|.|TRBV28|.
TGTGCCAGCAGTTTAGGCCCCTACAATGAGCAGTTCTTC
CASSLGPYNEQFF
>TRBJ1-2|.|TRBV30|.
TGTGCCTGGAGTTCTACAGGGTTCGGCTATGGCTACACCTTC
CAWSSTGFGYGYTF
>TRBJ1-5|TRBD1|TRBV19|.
TGTGCCAGTAGTATTCGACAGGGTCGGCAGCCCCAGCATTTT
CASSIRQGRQPQHF
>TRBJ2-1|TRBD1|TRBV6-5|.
TGTGCCAGCAGTACGGGGACAGAGCACTACAATGAGCAGTTCTTC
CASSTGTEHYNEQFF
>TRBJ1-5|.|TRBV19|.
TGTGCCAGTAGCAGGGTTAGCAATCAGCCCCAGCATTTT
CASSRVSNQPQHF
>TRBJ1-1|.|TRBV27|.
TGTGCCAGCAGTTTATTTGGCGGGTGGAACACTGAAGCTTTCTTT
CASSLFGGWNTEAFF
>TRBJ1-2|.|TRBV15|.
TGTGCCACCAGCAGAGACCCTCGGTCGGCGGATGGCTACACCTTC
CATSRDPRSADGYTF
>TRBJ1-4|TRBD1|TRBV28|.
TGTGCCAGCGATGGAGGGGGGCAGGGGGAGGAAAAACTGTTTTTT
CASDGGGQGEEKLFF
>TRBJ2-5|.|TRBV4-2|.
TGTGCCAGCAGCCACTCAGCGACCTTAGGAGGGGAGACCCAGTACTTC
CASSHSATLGGETQYF
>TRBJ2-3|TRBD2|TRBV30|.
TGTGCCATAACCGGGACTAGCGTTGGAGATACGCAGTATTTT
CAITGTSVGDTQYF
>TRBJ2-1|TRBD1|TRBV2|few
TGTGCCAGCGGGACAGGGATCTACAATGAGCAGTTCTTC
CASGTGIYNEQFF
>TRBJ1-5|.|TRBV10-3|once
TGTGCCATCAGGGCTGGGGCAGATCAGCCCCAGCATTTT
CAIRAGADQPQHF
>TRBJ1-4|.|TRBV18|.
TGTGCCAGCTCAACCCGGGGGAGTTACGAAAAACTGTTTTTT
CASSTRGSYEKLFF
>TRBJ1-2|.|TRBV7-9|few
TGTGCCAGCAGCTTACCAGGCAGGGGTAGATATGGCTACACCTTC
CASSLPGRGRYGYTF
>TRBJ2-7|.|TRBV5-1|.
TGCGCCAGCAATGGAGACGGAGCCTTCTACGAGCAGTACTTC
CASNGDGAFYEQYF
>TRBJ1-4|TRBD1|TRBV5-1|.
TGCGCCAGCAGCTCTAGGACAGGGACGGCTGAAAAACTGTTTTTT
CASSSRTGTAEKLFF
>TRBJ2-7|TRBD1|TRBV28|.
TGTGCCAGCAGTCTAAGGGACAGATTCTACGAGCAGTACTTC
CASSLRDRFYEQYF
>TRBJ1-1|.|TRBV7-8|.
TGTGCCAGCAGCCCGTCGGGGAACACTGAAGCTTTCTTT
CASSPSGNTEAFF
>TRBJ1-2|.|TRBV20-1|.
TGCAGTAATGGGGGGAACTATGGCTACACCTTC
CSNGGNYGYTF
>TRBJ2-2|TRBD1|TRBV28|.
TGTGCCAGCAGTTCTCCAGGGGGCAAAACCGGGGAGCTGTTTTTT
CASSSPGGKTGELFF
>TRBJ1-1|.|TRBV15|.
TGTGCCACCAGCAGAGAGGGGCACACTGAAGCTTTCTTT
CATSREGHTEAFF
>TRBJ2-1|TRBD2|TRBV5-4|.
TGTGCCAGCAGCTTGGGACTAGCGGGGGGCTACAATGAGCAGTTCTTC
CASSLGLAGGYNEQFF
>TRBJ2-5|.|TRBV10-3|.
TGTGCCATCAGTGAAAGGGGAGGAGGGATGGGAGAGACCCAGTACTTC
CAISERGGGMGETQYF
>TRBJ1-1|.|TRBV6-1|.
TGTGCCAGCGGGGAGTACTCAACACGAGAAGCTTTCTTT
CASGEYSTREAFF
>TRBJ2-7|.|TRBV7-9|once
TGTTCCAGCAGCCCAGTTGGTTGGGCGCCGCCCTACGAGCAGTACTTC
CSSSPVGWAPPYEQYF
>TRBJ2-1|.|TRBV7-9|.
TGTGCCAGCAGCCCTCTCCCTGGGACAGTCGAGGGGGGCCATGAGCAGTTCTTC
CASSPLPGTVEGGHEQFF
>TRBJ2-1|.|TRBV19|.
TGTGCCAGTAGTTATGGCGGAGGCTCCTACAATGAGCAGTTCTTC
CASSYGGGSYNEQFF
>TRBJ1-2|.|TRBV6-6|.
TGTGCCAGCAGTTACTATGGCAGTACCAACTATGGCTACACCTTC
CASSYYGSTNYGYTF
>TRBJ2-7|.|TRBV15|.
TGTGCCACCAGCAGAACGGGTTACGAGCAGTACTTC
CATSRTGYEQYF